Below are 10 T cell receptor beta chains sequenced from a single sample in a study of CD8 T cells in Susac syndrome. Reverse transcription used about 0.45 to 1 ug RNA and random hexamers. TCRdb reprocessed the immunoSEQ multiplex PCR reads with MiXCR, giving one entry per CDR3 protein. The data show approximately 260,000 distinct CDR3 sequences, about 95% seen once. Sequencing was performed on CD4+ T cells from PBMCs. The receptors derive from a human donor with Susac syndrome.

The chain has TRBV29-1 and TRBJ2-5; D gene unclear. Trimming stripped 2 bases from V and 5 bases from J, with 9 bases between. Germline loops: CDR1 SQVTM, CDR2 ANQGSEA. This CDR3 has 12 amino acids. CDR3 sequence: CSVETGQETQYF. The DNA for the CDR3 is TGCAGCGTTGAAACCGGGCAGGAGACCCAGTACTTC. The full variable domain, its missing parts supplied by reference TRBV29-1 and TRBJ2-5, is SAVISQKPSRDICQRGTSLTIQCQVDSQVTMMFWYRQQPGQSLTLIATANQGSEATYESGFVIDKFPISRPNLTFSTLTVSNMSPEDSSIYLCSVETGQETQYFGPGTRLLVL.

CDR3 coding DNA: TGTGCCAGCAAGGAACAGGGCTCGAGATCCTACAATGAGCAGTTCTTC. As protein: CASKEQGSRSYNEQFF. The chain employs TRBV27 and TRBJ2-1, with D possibly TRBD1 on 6 matching bases. CDR3 length equals 16 residues. Germline V gene lookup returns CDR1 MNHEY and CDR2 SMNVEV (reference sequence). V shed 7 bases and J shed 1 base, with 17 bases lying between them.

The J gene is TRBJ2-3, the V gene TRBV9, with TRBD2 matching over 8 bases. From germline, CDR1 is SGDLS and CDR2 YYNGEE. Trimming cost V 3 bases and J 4 bases; bases outside gene matches: 10. CDR3 length equals 16 residues. The CDR3 here is CASSALKTSVADTQYF. CDR3 nucleotide sequence: TGTGCCAGCAGCGCCCTAAAGACTAGCGTCGCAGATACGCAGTATTTT.

The V gene is TRBV27, the J gene TRBJ2-1; 10 bases align to TRBD2. Germline V gene lookup returns CDR1 MNHEY and CDR2 SMNVEV (reference sequence). The CDR3 length is 11 residues. J lost 16 bases, V lost 5 bases, and 5 bases had no gene match. The CDR3 region is CASSPGTSVFF. The CDR3 DNA is TGTGCCAGCAGTCCTGGGACTAGCGTATTCTTC.

In nucleotides, the CDR3 is TGTGCCAGCAGCTTATCTGGGGGCGGTTCACCCCTCCACTTT. Its translation: CASSLSGGGSPLHF. The chain has TRBV7-9 and TRBJ1-6; D might be TRBD1 (6 bases). CDR1 and CDR2 (germline): SEHNR, FQNEAQ (reference sequence). V lost 2 bases and J 9 bases, leaving 11 bases between the germline ends. The CDR3 length is 14 residues.

This chain uses TRBV27 with TRBJ2-3; D ambiguous. This CDR3 is 12 amino acids long. V lost 10 bases and J lost 10, with 18 bases in between. Looked up from germline, CDR1 is MNHEY and CDR2 is SMNVEV (reference sequence). DNA for the CDR3: TGTGCCACCAATCTACCCCAAGGCGCGCAGTATTTT. Translating it yields CATNLPQGAQYF.

The chain links TRBV20-1 to TRBJ2-7; TRBD1 matches 8 bases. Germline lookup yields CDR1 DFQATT and CDR2 SNEGSKA (reference sequence). Trimming at V came to 6 bases and at J to 2 bases, leaving 9 bases not matched to a gene. The CDR3 is made up of 14 amino acids. The CDR3 here is CSAPRQGAPYEQYF. CDR3 DNA: TGCAGTGCCCCACGGCAGGGGGCCCCCTACGAGCAGTACTTC.

The V call is TRBV18, the J call TRBJ2-5; D uncertain. Germline V CDR1 and CDR2: KGHSH, LQKENI. The V gene lost 4 bases and the J gene lost 0 bases, with 6 bases spanning the gap. This CDR3 has 13 residues. The CDR3 sequence: CASSQFDQETQYF. DNA of the CDR3: TGTGCCAGCTCACAATTCGACCAAGAGACCCAGTACTTC.

This clonotype was seen just once. The genes are TRBV6-5 and TRBJ2-1, with D possibly TRBD2 on 6 matching bases. V was trimmed by 9 bases and J by 8 bases, leaving 11 bases between them. There are 11 residues in the CDR3. The germline V gene has CDR1 MNHEY and CDR2 SVGAGI. This CDR3 is CASRRGHEQFF. The DNA for the CDR3 is TGTGCCAGTCGGAGGGGCCATGAGCAGTTCTTC.

The rearrangement links TRBV3-1 to TRBJ1-2; D is unclear. The CDR3 sequence is 14 residues long. Deletions cut 1 base from V and 4 bases from J, with 10 bases between. Germline assignment: CDR1 LGHDT and CDR2 YNNKEL (reference sequence). CDR3 bases: TGTGCCAGCAGCCAAGTGAGGGAGTCCTATGGCTACACCTTC. Its translation is CASSQVRESYGYTF.